Below, 9 T cell receptor beta chains from the same sample are listed, as sequenced in a study of T cells in Graves' hyperthyroidism and ophthalmopathy. Template material for amplifying TCR beta CDR3 regions consisted of RNA transcripts. A set of HTBI primers served as the primers for a first-round RT-PCR of the TCR CDR3. TCRdb re-called the multiplex PCR reads through MiXCR, storing one row per CDR3 protein. The table shows nearly 750,000 distinct CDR3 sequences, with about 35% occurring only once. The sequenced sample was blood. These receptors were collected from a woman aged 40 to 50 with Graves' hyperthyroidism.

Note on this clonotype: This sequence may be a read error, since a much larger clone differs from it by one base. This rearrangement joins TRBV7-9 to TRBJ2-7, with D uncertain. The end of the DNA fits TRBJ2-1 better, so the J call may be wrong. This CDR3 is 12 amino acids long. Germline V lookup: CDR1 SEHNR, CDR2 FQNEAQ (reference sequence). Here the CDR3 DNA reads TGTGCCAGCAGTTCATACCAGGACGAGCAGTTCTTC. Translated, it gives CASSSYQDEQFF.

This clonotype has ten or more counts. The chain employs TRBV6-5 and TRBJ1-5; D remains unclear. Per germline, CDR1 MNHEY and CDR2 SVGAGI. Between the trimmed V and J ends, which lost 5 bases and 5 bases, there was a span of 13 bases. This CDR3 has 14 amino acids. The CDR3 region is CASSDSIADQPQHF. In DNA form, the CDR3 reads TGTGCCAGCAGTGATTCGATCGCGGATCAGCCCCAGCATTTT.

This clonotype showed up just once. The chain uses TRBV7-2 and TRBJ2-3; D remains ambiguous. The CDR3 consists of 14 residues. Germline V CDR1 and CDR2: SGHTA, FQGNSA. Trimming stripped 5 bases from V and 0 bases from J, with 9 bases between. The CDR3, as DNA: TGTGCCAGCAGCCCCTCGCGGAGCACAGATACGCAGTATTTT. Amino acid sequence: CASSPSRSTDTQYF. Full variable domain (remainder filled in from reference TRBV7-2 and TRBJ2-3): GAGVSQSPSNKVTEKGKDVELRCDPISGHTALYWYRQSLGQGLEFLIYFQGNSAPDKSGLPSDRFSAERTGGSVSTLTIQRTQQEDSAVYLCASSPSRSTDTQYFGPGTRLTVL.

The rearrangement joins TRBV12-5 to TRBJ1-5, with D possibly being TRBD1 (6 bases). Trimming took off 9 bases at V and 3 bases at J, with 12 bases between the two ends. This CDR3 spans 13 amino acids. The germline V gene encodes CDR1 LGHNT and CDR2 FRNRAP. The DNA of the CDR3 is TGTGCTAGCCGGGGGGGCTTCAATCAGCCCCAGCATTTT. This encodes CASRGGFNQPQHF.

V usage is TRBV5-1 and J usage is TRBJ2-6; D gene ambiguous. In germline, CDR1 is SGHRS, CDR2 YFSETQ. V was cut by 4 bases and J by 3 bases, with 11 bases left in between. The CDR3 length is 15 residues. CDR3 sequence reads: CASSLVLVGANVLTF. CDR3 sequence (DNA): TGCGCCAGCAGCCTGGTCCTGGTTGGGGCCAACGTCCTGACTTTC.

The V gene is TRBV4-3, the J gene TRBJ1-2, with unresolved D. Germline CDR1 reads LGHNA; CDR2 reads YSLEER. The CDR3 is 13 residues long. The V and J ends lost 0 bases and 3 bases respectively, with 5 bases between them. The CDR3 reads CASSQDRDYGYTF. The DNA of the CDR3 is TGCGCCAGCAGCCAAGATCGAGACTATGGCTACACCTTC.

The gene calls are TRBV7-2 and TRBJ2-5, with 11 bases matching TRBD2. The CDR3 is made up of 16 amino acids. Germline CDR1 reads SGHTA; CDR2 reads FQGNSA. V lost 5 bases and J lost 2; bases outside the gene matches: 7. The CDR3, as DNA: TGTGCCAGCAGCCAAGAACTAGCGGGGGCTCAAGAGACCCAGTACTTC. Its protein product is CASSQELAGAQETQYF. The variable domain in full, with the rest retrieved from reference TRBV7-2 and TRBJ2-5, is GAGVSQSPSNKVTEKGKDVELRCDPISGHTALYWYRQSLGQGLEFLIYFQGNSAPDKSGLPSDRFSAERTGGSVSTLTIQRTQQEDSAVYLCASSQELAGAQETQYFGPGTRLLVL.

This clonotype was detected ten times or more. The chain carries TRBV5-6 and TRBJ1-2; D is ambiguous. The CDR3 has 12 residues. Germline CDR1 reads SGHDT; CDR2 reads YYEEEE. V was shortened by 1 base and J by 7 bases, with 8 bases between the two germline ends. The CDR3 is CASSLRDLGYTF. As DNA, the CDR3 is TGTGCCAGCAGCTTGAGGGATCTTGGCTACACCTTC.

The chain links TRBV4-3 to TRBJ2-5, with a weak D call TRBD2 (6 bases). Per germline, CDR1 LGHNA and CDR2 YSLEER. The CDR3 extends over 15 amino acids. V was clipped by 1 base and J by 5 bases, with 14 bases between them. CDR3 coding DNA: TGCGCCAGCAGCCAAGCATGGCGGGGCCGGGAGACCCAGTACTTC. It is translated as CASSQAWRGRETQYF.